Listed here is a single T cell receptor (beta chain). Its antigen remains unidentified. The data are from a study of Tregs in tolerant kidney transplant recipients. Whole-study results and caveats: This study did not directly address biological reproducibility.

Assay: immunoSEQ multiplex PCR; the TCRdb copy retains only in-frame clones and omits some. The repertoire has 20,000 to 25,000 clones, about 84% of them found once; the top ten carry more than 20%. Recipients received nonmyeloablative bone marrow transplants from related graft donors, with transient mixed chimerism. V lost 3 bases to trimming and J lost 3 bases; unmatched junction nucleotides: 8. The germline V gene encodes CDR1 SGHNT and CDR2 YYREEE (reference sequence). The CDR3 runs to 16 residues. Sequencing was performed on CD8+ T cells from blood (PBMCs), taken 6 months after the transplant. This receptor was taken from a human patient who received a combined kidney and bone marrow transplant. Some T cells could come from the graft donor. This chain uses TRBV5-4 with TRBJ2-5; 10 nucleotides agree with TRBD2. The CDR3 here is CASSYLIGTSEETQYF. Written as DNA, the CDR3 is TGTGCCAGCAGCTATCTCATCGGGACTAGCGAAGAGACCCAGTACTTC.